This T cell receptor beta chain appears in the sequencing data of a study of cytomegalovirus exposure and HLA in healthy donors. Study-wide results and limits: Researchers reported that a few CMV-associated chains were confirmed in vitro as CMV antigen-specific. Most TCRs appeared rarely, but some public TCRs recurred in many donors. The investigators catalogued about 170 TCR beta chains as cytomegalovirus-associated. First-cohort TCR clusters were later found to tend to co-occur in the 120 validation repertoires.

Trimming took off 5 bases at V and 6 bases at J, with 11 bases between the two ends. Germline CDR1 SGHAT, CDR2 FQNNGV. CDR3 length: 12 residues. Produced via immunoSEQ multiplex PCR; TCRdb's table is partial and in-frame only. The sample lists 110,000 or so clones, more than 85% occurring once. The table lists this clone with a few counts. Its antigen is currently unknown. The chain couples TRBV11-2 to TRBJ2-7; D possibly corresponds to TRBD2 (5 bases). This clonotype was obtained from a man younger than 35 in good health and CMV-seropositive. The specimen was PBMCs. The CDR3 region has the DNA TGTGCCAGCAGCACCGAGAGGGCCGAGCAGTACTTC. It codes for CASSTERAEQYF.